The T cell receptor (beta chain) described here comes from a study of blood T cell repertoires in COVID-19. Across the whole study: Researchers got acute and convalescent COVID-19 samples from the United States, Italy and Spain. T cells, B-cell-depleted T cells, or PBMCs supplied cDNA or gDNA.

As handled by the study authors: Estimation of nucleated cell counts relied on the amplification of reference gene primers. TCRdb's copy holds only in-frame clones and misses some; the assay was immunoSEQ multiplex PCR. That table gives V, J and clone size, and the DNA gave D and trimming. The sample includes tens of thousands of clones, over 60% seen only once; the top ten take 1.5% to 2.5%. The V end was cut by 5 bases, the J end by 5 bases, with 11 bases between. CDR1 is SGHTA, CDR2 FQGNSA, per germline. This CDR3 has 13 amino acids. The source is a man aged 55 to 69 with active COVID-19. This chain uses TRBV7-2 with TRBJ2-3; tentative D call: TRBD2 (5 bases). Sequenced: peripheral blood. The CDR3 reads CASSPPRGDTQYF. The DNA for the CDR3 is TGTGCCAGCAGCCCCCCTCGGGGAGATACGCAGTATTTT.